This T cell receptor beta chain is from a study of control samples from healthy donors and cancer patients. Sequencing was performed with immunoSEQ multiplex PCR; in TCRdb, only in-frame clones are kept and a portion is missing. The data contain about 130,000 clones, about 93% of them singletons. CDR1 is KGHDR, CDR2 SFDVKD, per germline. V lost 4 bases and J 1 base, leaving 17 bases between the germline ends. There are 17 residues in the CDR3. This sequence joins TRBV24-1 and TRBJ2-3; possibly TRBD1 for D (5 bases). The TCR sequence derives from a man in his forties or fifties with head and neck cancer. Material for sequencing was PBMCs. CDR3 bases: TGTGCCACCAGTGACCCAGCTCAGGGAATCGGCACAGATACGCAGTATTTT. Translation gives CATSDPAQGIGTDTQYF.